A single sample gave rise to the 12 T cell receptor beta chains below, sequenced in a study of cytomegalovirus exposure and HLA in healthy donors (dated 2017 in TCRdb). Receptors were amplified or captured by the immunoSEQ multiplex PCR assay. A mixture of 60 forward primers for TCR Vbeta segments and 13 reverse primers for TCR Jbeta segments was used in the multiplex PCR. TCRdb took over this immuneACCESS table, retaining in-frame rearrangements with V and J assigned. Such tables are incomplete; in checked studies, under half of the missing clones stem from an unresolved V gene, and the remainder is unexplained. This sample gives around 150,000 clones in total; approximately 82% of them show up just once. The ten top clones hold less than 5.5% of the sample. Sequences were obtained from PBMCs. Source of these receptors: a male donor in good health and CMV-seronegative.

This chain joins TRBV6-5 and TRBJ1-2, with no clear D. Germline lookup yields CDR1 MNHEY and CDR2 SVGAGI. The CDR3 totals 13 residues. The V end lost 6 bases, the J end lost 2 bases, and 10 bases lay between the germline ends. The CDR3 here is CASSPQVNYGYTF. The CDR3 DNA reads TGTGCCAGCAGCCCCCAGGTGAACTATGGCTACACCTTC.

The chain's CDR3 is CASSRDRGRGNTIYF. In DNA form, the CDR3 reads TGTGCCAGCAGTCGAGACAGGGGGCGCGGAAACACCATATATTTT. The chain has TRBV6-5 and TRBJ1-3, with 10 bases identical to TRBD1. V gave up 5 bases and J gave up 4 bases; unmatched junction bases: 5. Germline-derived CDR1 and CDR2 are MNHEY and SVGAGI. This CDR3 spans 15 amino acids.

This clone was counted between two and nine times. The chain recombines TRBV5-8 with TRBJ2-6, with a weak D call TRBD1 (5 bases). Trimming shortened V by 2 bases and J by 0 bases, and 6 bases separated the two germline ends. The length of the CDR3 is 15 residues. Looked up from germline, CDR1 is SGHTS and CDR2 is YDEGEE. The CDR3 DNA follows: TGTGCCAGCAGCTTCAGGGTCTCTGGGGCCAACGTCCTGACTTTC. Its protein product is CASSFRVSGANVLTF.

The chain uses TRBV27 and TRBJ1-1; possible D gene TRBD1, 5 bases. Per germline, CDR1 MNHEY and CDR2 SMNVEV (reference sequence). Trimming shortened V by 1 base and J by 4 bases, and 13 bases separated the two germline ends. This CDR3 spans 15 amino acids. This CDR3 is CASSLLTGLGTEAFF. CDR3 coding DNA: TGTGCCAGCAGTTTATTAACAGGTTTGGGCACTGAAGCTTTCTTT.

The chain is built from TRBV9 and TRBJ1-6, with 10 positions matching TRBD1. V lost 0 bases and J lost 9; bases outside the gene matches: 6. This CDR3 spans 16 amino acids. The germline V gene encodes CDR1 SGDLS and CDR2 YYNGEE. CDR3 sequence: CASSVDQGTGVSPLHF. The CDR3 coding sequence is TGTGCCAGCAGCGTAGATCAAGGGACAGGGGTTTCACCCCTCCACTTT.

This sequence joins TRBV2 and TRBJ2-3; the match to TRBD2 covers 11 bases. V dropped 6 bases and J dropped 2; count of bases not matched to a gene: 7. Germline V CDR1 and CDR2: SNHLY, FYNNEI. CDR3 size: 16 residues. The CDR3 DNA follows: TGTGCCAGCAGGGGACTAGCGGTCGATTTCACAGATACGCAGTATTTT. This sequence encodes CASRGLAVDFTDTQYF.

This chain links TRBV7-9 with TRBJ1-2; 9 bases are a match to TRBD1. Trimming cost V 5 bases and J 5 bases; bases outside gene matches: 3. This CDR3 contains 13 residues. The germline V gene encodes CDR1 SEHNR and CDR2 FQNEAQ (reference sequence). CDR3 in DNA: TGTGCCAGCAGCACGGACAGGGGTTATGGCTACACCTTC. Its translation: CASSTDRGYGYTF.

The V call is TRBV6-6, the J call TRBJ2-1, with 8 nucleotides matching TRBD1. The CDR3 loop spans 14 amino acids. Germline loops: CDR1 MNHNY, CDR2 SVGAGI (reference sequence). V shed 4 bases, J shed 4 bases, and the junction held 3 bases outside the gene matches. Written as DNA, the CDR3 is TGTGCCAGCAGTTCTCGGGACAGGTACAATGAGCAGTTCTTC. Its translation: CASSSRDRYNEQFF.

The chain is built from TRBV7-2 and TRBJ1-2, with TRBD1 as a possible D gene (6 bases). The CDR3 spans 13 residues. Trimming left V 5 bases short and J 8 bases short, with 15 bases between. CDR1 is SGHTA and CDR2 is FQGNSA in the germline V gene. CDR3 sequence reads: CASSQGRDRGYTF. The DNA for the CDR3 is TGTGCCAGCAGCCAGGGGAGGGATCGCGGCTACACCTTC.

The sample holds one count of this clone. This rearrangement joins TRBV6-5 to TRBJ1-1; 7 bases line up with TRBD1. The CDR3 loop spans 13 amino acids. Germline V gene data show CDR1 as MNHEY and CDR2 as SVGAGI. V lost 6 bases to trimming and J lost 3 bases; unmatched junction nucleotides: 4. The CDR3 spells CASRPQGDTEAFF. CDR3 DNA sequence: TGTGCCAGCAGACCCCAGGGGGACACTGAAGCTTTCTTT.

This chain connects TRBV9 to TRBJ1-1; possibly TRBD1 for D (6 bases). Germline loops: CDR1 SGDLS, CDR2 YYNGEE. The germline V and J ends were trimmed by 3 bases and 1 base, with 13 bases remaining between them. This CDR3 has 15 residues. CDR3 nucleotide sequence: TGTGCCAGCAGCGGAAACAGGGAGTGGAACACTGAAGCTTTCTTT. It specifies CASSGNREWNTEAFF.

This chain joins TRBV7-2 and TRBJ1-2; D may be TRBD1 (5 bases). This CDR3 is 12 amino acids long. Trimming took 5 bases from V and 4 from J, leaving 8 bases between them. Per germline, CDR1 SGHTA and CDR2 FQGNSA. The CDR3 protein is CASSRGVYGYTF. The CDR3 region has the DNA TGTGCCAGCAGCCGGGGGGTCTATGGCTACACCTTC.